This is a list of T cell receptor beta chains from one sample in a study of blood T cell repertoires in COVID-19. Method: immunoSEQ multiplex PCR; TCRdb's copy keeps in-frame clones and lacks some. The sample includes around 43,000 clones, 89% of them seen just once. Sequenced input: peripheral blood. The receptors here all came from a middle-aged man with active COVID-19. CDR3s include the opening cysteine and the closing phenylalanine or tryptophan. A D gene is named only where the DNA matches it firmly. Clone size is given for some rows only: seen once, a few or many times, or a class if the clone is expanded.

len: 12; v_gene: TRBV12-5; abundance: NA; j_gene: TRBJ2-1; d_gene: NA; CDR3nt: TGTGCTAGTGGTTTGGTACTGGATGAGCAGTTCTTC; CDR3aa: CASGLVLDEQFF
len: 12; v_gene: TRBV12-3/TRBV12-4; abundance: NA; j_gene: TRBJ1-5; d_gene: NA; CDR3nt: TGTGCCAGCAGTCGCACTAATCAGCCCCAGCATTTT; CDR3aa: CASSRTNQPQHF
len: 18; v_gene: TRBV19; abundance: NA; j_gene: TRBJ2-5; d_gene: TRBD1; CDR3nt: TGTGCCAGTAGTATACTGCCCTTCGGACAGGGAGTTCAAGAGACCCAGTACTTC; CDR3aa: CASSILPFGQGVQETQYF
len: 14; v_gene: TRBV19; abundance: NA; j_gene: TRBJ2-2; d_gene: NA; CDR3nt: TGTGCCAGTAGTATGGAGTCAGCTACCGGGGAGCTGTTTTTT; CDR3aa: CASSMESATGELFF
len: 16; v_gene: TRBV7-2; abundance: NA; j_gene: TRBJ1-3; d_gene: NA; CDR3nt: TGTGCCAGCAGCCCCCGTCAGGCAATGGCTGGAAACACCATATATTTT; CDR3aa: CASSPRQAMAGNTIYF
len: 14; v_gene: TRBV30; abundance: NA; j_gene: TRBJ1-5; d_gene: NA; CDR3nt: TGTGCCTGGATGGGGGCAGGGCTCAATCAGCCCCAGCATTTT; CDR3aa: CAWMGAGLNQPQHF
len: 13; v_gene: TRBV6-2/TRBV6-3; abundance: few; j_gene: TRBJ1-2; d_gene: NA; CDR3nt: TGTGCCAGCAGTTATGGGCAGAACTATGGCTACACCTTC; CDR3aa: CASSYGQNYGYTF
len: 13; v_gene: TRBV18; abundance: NA; j_gene: TRBJ1-5; d_gene: NA; CDR3nt: TGTGCCAGCTCACCAACTCAGGTTCAGCCCCAGCATTTT; CDR3aa: CASSPTQVQPQHF
len: 12; v_gene: TRBV2; abundance: NA; j_gene: TRBJ1-1; d_gene: TRBD1; CDR3nt: TGTGCCAAAGGACAGGGGATCACTGAAGCTTTCTTT; CDR3aa: CAKGQGITEAFF
len: 16; v_gene: TRBV3-1/TRBV3-2; abundance: once; j_gene: TRBJ1-1; d_gene: TRBD1; CDR3nt: TGTGCCAGCAGCCCTCTTGTGGACAGGGCGGACACTGAAGCTTTCTTT; CDR3aa: CASSPLVDRADTEAFF
len: 14; v_gene: TRBV6-2/TRBV6-3; abundance: NA; j_gene: TRBJ1-5; d_gene: NA; CDR3nt: TGTGCCAGCAGTCACTTCCTCGGGGATCAGCCCCAGCATTTT; CDR3aa: CASSHFLGDQPQHF
len: 18; v_gene: TRBV19; abundance: NA; j_gene: TRBJ2-1; d_gene: TRBD2; CDR3nt: TGTGCCAGTAGTATACGTTCAGGGACTAGCGGGAGAAGGAATGAGCAGTTCTTC; CDR3aa: CASSIRSGTSGRRNEQFF
len: 15; v_gene: TRBV10-3; abundance: once; j_gene: TRBJ2-1; d_gene: NA; CDR3nt: TGTGCCATAAAGGGAGCTCAGGTACCCTACAATGAGCAGTTCTTC; CDR3aa: CAIKGAQVPYNEQFF
len: 14; v_gene: TRBV28; abundance: NA; j_gene: TRBJ1-5; d_gene: NA; CDR3nt: TGTGCCAGCAGCCCGGGACACCTGAATCAGCCCCAGCATTTT; CDR3aa: CASSPGHLNQPQHF
len: 13; v_gene: TRBV6-2/TRBV6-3; abundance: NA; j_gene: TRBJ2-1; d_gene: NA; CDR3nt: TGTGCCAGCAGTTACTACAGCCCCAATGAGCAGTTCTTC; CDR3aa: CASSYYSPNEQFF
len: 12; v_gene: TRBV28; abundance: NA; j_gene: TRBJ2-1; d_gene: NA; CDR3nt: TGTGCCAGCAGTTTCCAATCGGATGAGCAGTTCTTC; CDR3aa: CASSFQSDEQFF
len: 17; v_gene: TRBV5-1; abundance: NA; j_gene: TRBJ2-3; d_gene: TRBD1; CDR3nt: TGCGCCAGCAGGCCGAATCCCGGGACAGCTAGCACAGATACGCAGTATTTT; CDR3aa: CASRPNPGTASTDTQYF
len: 14; v_gene: TRBV30; abundance: once; j_gene: TRBJ1-5; d_gene: TRBD1; CDR3nt: TGTGCCTGGAGCATGGGGACAGTCAATCAGCCCCAGCATTTT; CDR3aa: CAWSMGTVNQPQHF
len: 17; v_gene: TRBV7-3; abundance: NA; j_gene: TRBJ2-6; d_gene: TRBD1; CDR3nt: TGTGCCAGCAGCCAGCAGACAGGGGGCTCTGGGGCCAACGTCCTGACTTTC; CDR3aa: CASSQQTGGSGANVLTF
len: 15; v_gene: TRBV2; abundance: NA; j_gene: TRBJ2-7; d_gene: NA; CDR3nt: TGTGCCAGCAGTGCCTCCAGGGGAAGCTCCTACGAGCAGTACTTC; CDR3aa: CASSASRGSSYEQYF
len: 15; v_gene: TRBV6-5; abundance: NA; j_gene: TRBJ1-1; d_gene: TRBD1; CDR3nt: TGTGCCAGCAGTTACCTGAGACAGGGTGGTACTGAAGCTTTCTTT; CDR3aa: CASSYLRQGGTEAFF
len: 18; v_gene: TRBV12-1; abundance: once; j_gene: TRBJ2-1; d_gene: NA; CDR3nt: TGTGCCAGCAGCTTTACGGGTTGGCTAGCGGGAAATTGGGATGAGCAGTTCTTC; CDR3aa: CASSFTGWLAGNWDEQFF
len: 15; v_gene: TRBV19; abundance: NA; j_gene: TRBJ2-7; d_gene: TRBD2; CDR3nt: TGTGCCAGTGCTATCGCGGGAGTACAGTCCTACGAGCAGTACTTC; CDR3aa: CASAIAGVQSYEQYF
len: 11; v_gene: TRBV12-3/TRBV12-4; abundance: NA; j_gene: TRBJ2-7; d_gene: NA; CDR3nt: TGTGCCAGCAGTTTCAGGGATAAGCAGTACTTC; CDR3aa: CASSFRDKQYF
len: 15; v_gene: TRBV4-2; abundance: NA; j_gene: TRBJ2-1; d_gene: NA; CDR3nt: TGTGCCAGCAGCCAGCGCAGGGTGTCCTACAATGAGCAGTTCTTC; CDR3aa: CASSQRRVSYNEQFF
len: 14; v_gene: TRBV18; abundance: NA; j_gene: TRBJ2-7; d_gene: NA; CDR3nt: TGTGCCAGCTCCGGTAGACAGGAGTCCTACGAGCAGTACTTC; CDR3aa: CASSGRQESYEQYF
len: 14; v_gene: TRBV7-9; abundance: NA; j_gene: TRBJ2-2; d_gene: NA; CDR3nt: TGTGCCAGCAGCTTATCCATGAACACCGGGGAGCTGTTTTTT; CDR3aa: CASSLSMNTGELFF
len: 17; v_gene: TRBV14; abundance: NA; j_gene: TRBJ2-2; d_gene: TRBD2; CDR3nt: TGTGCCAGCAGCCAAGATCGGCCTAGCGGGTACACCGGGGAGCTGTTTTTT; CDR3aa: CASSQDRPSGYTGELFF
len: 16; v_gene: TRBV4-2; abundance: NA; j_gene: TRBJ2-5; d_gene: TRBD2; CDR3nt: TGTGCCAGCAGCTCCCCGGACGGGAGGACGAAAGAGACCCAGTACTTC; CDR3aa: CASSSPDGRTKETQYF
len: 14; v_gene: TRBV9; abundance: NA; j_gene: TRBJ2-1; d_gene: NA; CDR3nt: TGTGCCAGCAGCGTAGGTGCTATGTTGAATGAGCAGTTCTTC; CDR3aa: CASSVGAMLNEQFF
len: 13; v_gene: TRBV6-4; abundance: NA; j_gene: TRBJ2-3; d_gene: TRBD1; CDR3nt: TGTGCCAGCAGCTCTAATCCAGGGGGTACGCAGTATTTT; CDR3aa: CASSSNPGGTQYF
len: 15; v_gene: TRBV9; abundance: NA; j_gene: TRBJ1-2; d_gene: NA; CDR3nt: TGTGCCAGCAGCGTAGGCGGGGGCGCAGACTATGGCTACACCTTC; CDR3aa: CASSVGGGADYGYTF
len: 15; v_gene: TRBV19; abundance: NA; j_gene: TRBJ1-3; d_gene: TRBD1; CDR3nt: TGTGCCAGTAGTATCAGGGACAGGGCTACAAACACCATATATTTT; CDR3aa: CASSIRDRATNTIYF
len: 14; v_gene: TRBV27; abundance: NA; j_gene: TRBJ2-7; d_gene: NA; CDR3nt: TGTGCCAGCAGTTTCCGAGGCCAACGCTACGAGCAGTACTTC; CDR3aa: CASSFRGQRYEQYF
len: 14; v_gene: TRBV2; abundance: NA; j_gene: TRBJ1-2; d_gene: TRBD1; CDR3nt: TGTGCCAGCAGTATTGGAAGGGGGCTGGATGGCTACACCTTC; CDR3aa: CASSIGRGLDGYTF
len: 16; v_gene: TRBV19; abundance: once; j_gene: TRBJ2-1; d_gene: TRBD2; CDR3nt: TGTGCCAGTAGTATAACGGGACTAGCGGACTACAATGAGCAGTTCTTC; CDR3aa: CASSITGLADYNEQFF
len: 16; v_gene: TRBV7-2; abundance: NA; j_gene: TRBJ2-2; d_gene: NA; CDR3nt: TGTGCCAGCAGCTTAGCCGAGACAGGCAACACCGGGGAGCTGTTTTTT; CDR3aa: CASSLAETGNTGELFF
len: 15; v_gene: TRBV19; abundance: NA; j_gene: TRBJ2-1; d_gene: NA; CDR3nt: TGTGCCAGTAGTATAGGTAGCGGATGGAGGAATGAGCAGTTCTTC; CDR3aa: CASSIGSGWRNEQFF
len: 15; v_gene: TRBV3-1/TRBV3-2; abundance: NA; j_gene: TRBJ2-2; d_gene: TRBD2; CDR3nt: TGTGCCAGCTCGGAAGCGGGAGTACAGACCGGGGAGCTGTTTTTT; CDR3aa: CASSEAGVQTGELFF
len: 15; v_gene: TRBV9; abundance: NA; j_gene: TRBJ2-1; d_gene: NA; CDR3nt: TGTGCCAGCAGCCCCCTGGCAGTATCTGCCAATGAGCAGTTCTTC; CDR3aa: CASSPLAVSANEQFF
len: 13; v_gene: TRBV28; abundance: NA; j_gene: TRBJ2-5; d_gene: NA; CDR3nt: TGTGCCAGCAGTCACAGGGTCCAAGAGACCCAGTACTTC; CDR3aa: CASSHRVQETQYF
len: 15; v_gene: TRBV7-6; abundance: NA; j_gene: TRBJ2-2; d_gene: NA; CDR3nt: TGTGCCAGCAGCTTAGACAGGCCGAACACCGGGGAGCTGTTTTTT; CDR3aa: CASSLDRPNTGELFF
len: 15; v_gene: TRBV19; abundance: NA; j_gene: TRBJ1-2; d_gene: TRBD1; CDR3nt: TGTGCCAGTAGTTCTTACCCGGGACAGGATTATGGCTACACCTTC; CDR3aa: CASSSYPGQDYGYTF
len: 15; v_gene: TRBV28; abundance: NA; j_gene: TRBJ1-2; d_gene: TRBD1; CDR3nt: TGTGCCAGCAGTTTATTAGGGACAGGGGACTATGGCTACACCTTC; CDR3aa: CASSLLGTGDYGYTF
len: 14; v_gene: TRBV19; abundance: once; j_gene: TRBJ2-1; d_gene: NA; CDR3nt: TGTGCCAGTAGTTGGGGGAGGGGGGACAATGAGCAGTTCTTC; CDR3aa: CASSWGRGDNEQFF
len: 16; v_gene: TRBV4-1; abundance: once; j_gene: TRBJ1-1; d_gene: NA; CDR3nt: TGCGCCAGCAGCCAAGGAAACCACAGAATGAACACTGAAGCTTTCTTT; CDR3aa: CASSQGNHRMNTEAFF
len: 17; v_gene: TRBV3-1/TRBV3-2; abundance: NA; j_gene: TRBJ1-3; d_gene: TRBD1; CDR3nt: TGTGCCAGCAGCACTCGCCGACAGGGCTTCTCTGGAAACACCATATATTTT; CDR3aa: CASSTRRQGFSGNTIYF
len: 13; v_gene: TRBV7-3; abundance: NA; j_gene: TRBJ2-1; d_gene: NA; CDR3nt: TGTGCCAGCAGCTTATTGGGCTGGGATGAGCAGTTCTTC; CDR3aa: CASSLLGWDEQFF
len: 15; v_gene: TRBV5-5; abundance: NA; j_gene: TRBJ2-1; d_gene: NA; CDR3nt: TGTGCCAGCAGCTCCAACGGACAACAATACAATGAGCAGTTCTTC; CDR3aa: CASSSNGQQYNEQFF
len: 15; v_gene: TRBV30; abundance: NA; j_gene: TRBJ2-1; d_gene: TRBD2; CDR3nt: TGTGCCGGGTTATTTAGCGGGAGGGCCGGGGATGAGCAGTTCTTC; CDR3aa: CAGLFSGRAGDEQFF
len: 13; v_gene: TRBV7-8; abundance: NA; j_gene: TRBJ1-5; d_gene: TRBD1; CDR3nt: TGTGCCAGCAGCAATGGACAGGCGCAGCCCCAGCATTTT; CDR3aa: CASSNGQAQPQHF
len: 15; v_gene: TRBV29-1; abundance: NA; j_gene: TRBJ1-5; d_gene: NA; CDR3nt: TGCAGCGTACACCGGGACACCCCGCCCAATCAGCCCCAGCATTTT; CDR3aa: CSVHRDTPPNQPQHF
len: 16; v_gene: TRBV10-2; abundance: NA; j_gene: TRBJ2-1; d_gene: TRBD2; CDR3nt: TGCGCCAGCAAGATGGGACTAGCGGGAGGAGGCTATGAGCAGTTCTTC; CDR3aa: CASKMGLAGGGYEQFF